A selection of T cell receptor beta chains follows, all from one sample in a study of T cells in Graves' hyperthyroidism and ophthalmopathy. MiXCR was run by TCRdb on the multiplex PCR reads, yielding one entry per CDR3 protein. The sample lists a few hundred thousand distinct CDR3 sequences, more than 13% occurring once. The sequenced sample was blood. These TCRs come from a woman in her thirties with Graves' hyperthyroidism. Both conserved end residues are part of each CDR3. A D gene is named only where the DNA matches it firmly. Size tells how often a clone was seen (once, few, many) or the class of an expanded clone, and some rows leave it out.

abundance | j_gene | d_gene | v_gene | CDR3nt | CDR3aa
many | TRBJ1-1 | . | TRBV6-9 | TGTGCCAGCAGTTACAGGCCGAACACTGAAGCTTTCTTT | CASSYRPNTEAFF
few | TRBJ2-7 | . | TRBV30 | TGTGCCTGGACGGACGGCTACGAGCAGTACTTC | CAWTDGYEQYF
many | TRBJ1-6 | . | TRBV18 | TGTGCCAGCTCACCGAAAGGGGATTCACCCCTCCACTTT | CASSPKGDSPLHF
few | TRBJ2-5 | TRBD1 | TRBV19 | TGTGCCAGTAGACCCGGACAGGGAACATTCGAGACCCAGTACTTC | CASRPGQGTFETQYF
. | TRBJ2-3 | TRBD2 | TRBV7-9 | TGTGCCAGCAGCCGGGCCCCGGGAGGACCAAAATACACAGATACGCAGTATTTT | CASSRAPGGPKYTDTQYF
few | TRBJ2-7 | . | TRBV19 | TGTGCCAGTAGTCACGACCACTACGAGCAGTACTTC | CASSHDHYEQYF
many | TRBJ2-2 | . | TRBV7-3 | TGTGCCAGCAGCCCCCGCGGGGGCCACTGGAGCACCGGGGAGCTGTTTTTT | CASSPRGGHWSTGELFF
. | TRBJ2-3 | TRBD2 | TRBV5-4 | TGTGCCAGCAGCGGAGGACTAGCGGGGCTCACAGATACGCAGTATTTT | CASSGGLAGLTDTQYF
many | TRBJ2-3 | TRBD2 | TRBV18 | TGTGCCAGCTCACCCTTACCGACTAGCGGGAGCACAGATACGCAGTATTTT | CASSPLPTSGSTDTQYF
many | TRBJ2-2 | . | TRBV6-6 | TGTGCCAGCAGTTACAGGTTTGGTAACACCGGGGAGCTGTTTTTT | CASSYRFGNTGELFF
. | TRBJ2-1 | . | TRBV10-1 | TGCGCCAGCGCGGGACCCAAGGGCAATGAGCAGTTCTTC | CASAGPKGNEQFF
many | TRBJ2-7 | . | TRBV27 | TGTGCCAGCAGGAGGTCGGCAGCCTACGAGCAGTACTTC | CASRRSAAYEQYF
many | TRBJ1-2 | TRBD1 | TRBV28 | TGTGCCAGCAGTGGGGGACAGCATCCCAACTATGGCTACACCTTC | CASSGGQHPNYGYTF
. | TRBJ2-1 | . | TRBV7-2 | TGTGCCAGCAGCTTAGGAGATCCCTGGGTGAATGAGCAGTTCTTC | CASSLGDPWVNEQFF
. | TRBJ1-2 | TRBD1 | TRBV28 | TGTGCCAGCAGAACTGATCCAGGGGGCTTCTATGGCTACACCTTC | CASRTDPGGFYGYTF
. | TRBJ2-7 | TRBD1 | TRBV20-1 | TGCAGTGCTAGAGTTGAGACAGGGGTATCCGAGCAGTACTTC | CSARVETGVSEQYF
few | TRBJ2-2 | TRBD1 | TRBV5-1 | TGCGCCAGCAGCCCAACCGGGACAGACACCGGGGAGCTGTTTTTT | CASSPTGTDTGELFF
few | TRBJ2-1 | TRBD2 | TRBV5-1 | TGCGCCAGCAGCCCGTTACTAGCGGGAGTAGGGAATGAGCAGTTCTTC | CASSPLLAGVGNEQFF
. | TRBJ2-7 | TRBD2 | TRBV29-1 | TGCAGCGTTGAAGTGGTCAAGACTAGCGGGAGGGCCGCCGAGCAGTACTTC | CSVEVVKTSGRAAEQYF
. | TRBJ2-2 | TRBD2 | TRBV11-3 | TGTGCCAGCAGGAAAACCCTAGCGGGAGGGGGGACCGGGGAGCTGTTTTTT | CASRKTLAGGGTGELFF
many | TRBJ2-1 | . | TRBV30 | TGTGCCTCGGAGGCGGCTAGCGCGTTCGCCTACAATGAGCAGTTCTTC | CASEAASAFAYNEQFF
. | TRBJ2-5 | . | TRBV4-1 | TGCGCCACCGCGAGGGGCCCCCAAGAGACCCAGTACTTC | CATARGPQETQYF
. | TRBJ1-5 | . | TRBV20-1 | TGCAGTGCTACGGGACGGGGAAGATATAGCAATCAGCCCCAGCATTTT | CSATGRGRYSNQPQHF
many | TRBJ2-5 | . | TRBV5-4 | TGTGCCAGCAGCACTGGGAGTAGACGGTACCAAGAGACCCAGTACTTC | CASSTGSRRYQETQYF
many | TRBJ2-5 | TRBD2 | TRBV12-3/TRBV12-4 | TGTGCCAGCAGTGCGCTAGCGGGAGGGATCGCAGGGTTCCAAGAGACCCAGTACTTC | CASSALAGGIAGFQETQYF
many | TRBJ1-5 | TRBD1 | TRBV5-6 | TGTGCCAGCAGCTTGTACAGGGGCGATCAGCCCCAGCATTTT | CASSLYRGDQPQHF
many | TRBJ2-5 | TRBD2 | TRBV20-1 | TGCAGTGCTAGAGACCCCGCGCCAAGGCAGCGGGAAACAGAGACCCAGTACTTC | CSARDPAPRQRETETQYF
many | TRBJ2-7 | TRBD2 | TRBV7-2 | TGTGCCAGCAGCGCTCAAGGGACTAGCGGGAGCCACGAGCAGTACTTC | CASSAQGTSGSHEQYF
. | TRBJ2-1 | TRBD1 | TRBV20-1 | TGCAGCGGACAGGGAAAAGATGAGCAGTTCTTC | CSGQGKDEQFF
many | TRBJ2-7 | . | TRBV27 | TGTGCCAGCAGTTTAGCGGGGAGTAGGTACGAGCAGTACTTC | CASSLAGSRYEQYF
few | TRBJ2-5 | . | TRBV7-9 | TGTGCCAGCAGCTTAGGTACAGGGATGGCGGGGGAGACCCAGTACTTC | CASSLGTGMAGETQYF
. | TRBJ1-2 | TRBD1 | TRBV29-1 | TGCAGCGTTGAAGTGGGGACAGGGGTCGGCTACACCTTC | CSVEVGTGVGYTF
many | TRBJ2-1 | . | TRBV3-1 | TGTGCCAGCAGCCAAGGAAAATCTTTGGGGGTGTACAATGAGCAGTTCTTC | CASSQGKSLGVYNEQFF
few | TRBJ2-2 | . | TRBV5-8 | TGTGCCAGCAGCTTGGGAGGGTTCGAGGGGACCACCGGGGAGCTGTTTTTT | CASSLGGFEGTTGELFF
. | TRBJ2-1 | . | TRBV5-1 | TGCGCCAGCAGCTTGAGTTCTCTCTACAATGAGCAGTTCTTC | CASSLSSLYNEQFF
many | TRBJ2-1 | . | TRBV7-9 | TGTGCCAACTTAACCCGATGTAGCGTATACTACAATGAGCAGTTCTTC | CANLTRCSVYYNEQFF
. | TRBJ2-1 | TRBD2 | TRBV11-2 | TGTGCCAGCAGCCCTTCTACTAGCGGGGTGGGGGGTGAGCAGTTCTTC | CASSPSTSGVGGEQFF
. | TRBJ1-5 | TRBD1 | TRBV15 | TGTGCCACCAGCAGAGGAGGGGGCGGCAATCAGCCCCAGCATTTT | CATSRGGGGNQPQHF